This TCR beta chain was profiled in a study of control samples from healthy donors and cancer patients (dated by TCRdb to between 2020 and 2021). The library relied on the immunoSEQ multiplex PCR assay. This immuneACCESS table, as held by TCRdb, lists in-frame sequences with V and J called but not all clones. Of the missing ones, under half trace to an unresolved V gene in checked studies; the others have no known cause. Recorded for this sample are roughly 90,000 clones; about four fifths of them occurred a single time. Roughly 9.8% of the sample is held by the ten biggest clonotypes. On this clone itself: Its binding antigen is unknown. No clone much larger than this one lies a single base away; base qualities are absent.

Ends trimmed: V by 0 bases, J by 6 bases; bases unmatched to a gene: 8. Measured from the cysteine to the phenylalanine, the CDR3 is 15 residues long. Here the CDR3 DNA is all that survives: 45 bases in frame from base 1. For CDR1 and CDR2, the germline V gene lists SGHRS and YFSETQ. The source material was blood. The chain couples TRBV5-1 to TRBJ2-7; a stretch of 8 junction bases matches TRBD1. The sequence derives from a woman in her fifties or sixties in good health. The sequenced DNA is TGCGCCAGCAGCTTGGGTGACAGGGGACTTGTCGAGCAGTACTTC. Translation gives CASSLGDRGLVEQYF.